What follows is one TCR beta chain and its context. What this receptor recognizes is not known. Base qualities are not at hand, and no much larger clone is one base apart. The data belong to a study of shared clonotypes between healthy human individuals (dated by TCRdb to about 2020). Broadly, across the study: The cohort comprised two women and three men aged 18 to 49 years. To estimate repertoire size and how much clonotypes are shared between individuals, the study performed deep sequencing of blood TCR repertoires from about five healthy adults. To increase sequencing depth and limit assay-specific biases, different laboratories used diverse techniques to prepare libraries and sequence TCR repertoires. Leukapheresis yielded between about 0.94 and 8.9 billion PBMCs per donor. Findings and caveats that apply to the study as a whole: Sampling was restricted to blood, and TCR repertoires in tissues likely differ from the TCR repertoires found in blood. The genetic and exposure-history diversity represented was limited by the small number of donors. Based on pairwise subsampling, the degree of clonotype sharing among donors was expected to be affected by sequencing depth.

Using the deep immunoSEQ assay, multiplex PCR amplified TCR CDR3 regions from genomic DNA. For each cell subset, the extracted genomic DNA was distributed evenly across all wells of several immunoSEQ 96-well plates, and each plate served as one replicate. For unsorted PBMC, about 0.3 ug genomic DNA, equal to 32,000 or so T cell genomes, was loaded into each replicate PCR. Unsorted PBMC genomic DNA was sequenced across ten immunoSEQ deep assay plates. Purified libraries were quantified with a Qubit 3.0 fluorometer, sized on a Bioanalyzer 2100, and re-quantified with the KAPA Library Quantification kit. Every immunoSEQ 96-well plate was sequenced on a separate single-read 150-cycle Illumina NextSeq 550 flow cell. The authors' pipeline ran thus. The immunoSEQ output contained only junctional sequences without quality scores, so filtering could not match that applied to full-length reads. Sequences were annotated with PyIR, a Python wrapper for IgBLAST v1.9, and V/J genes and CDR3 were assigned using IMGT germline references. Reads were filtered out if the reads had weak V/J assignments (E-value above 1e-6), no CDR3, stop codons, out-of-frame junctions, or ambiguous translated residues. V3J clonotypes were defined as sequences sharing an identical inferred V gene, J gene, and CDR3 amino acid sequence. Percentage overlap between repertoires was computed as shared unique clonotypes divided by the size of the smaller repertoire. RTK rarefaction, the Chao1 estimator, and Recon v2.1 estimates of unobserved clonotypes were used to assess repertoire richness. Imported from immuneACCESS, the table was reduced by TCRdb to in-frame sequences with V and J called. These copies leave out some clones; in studies compared against another copy, an unresolved V gene accounts for under half, and the cause of the remainder is not known. From that table come the V and J calls and clone size; the DNA was used to work out D and trimming. Recorded for this sample are about 520,000 clones; more than 75% of them occurred a single time. The ten largest clones add up to 9.5% to 15% of the sample.

From V the trimming removes 2 bases and from J it removes 5 bases, while the gene matches leave 7 bases of the junction unaccounted for. CDR1 MGHRA and CDR2 YSYEKL are derived from the germline V gene. Spanning cysteine to phenylalanine, the CDR3 consists of 15 amino acids. The sequence is cut down to CDR3 DNA, 45 bases in frame from base 1. Donors were healthy HIV-negative adults with no recently reported acute infections or vaccinations. Every donor was a Caucasian adult residing in Nashville, Tennessee, USA. In the unsorted samples, roughly 90 million PBMCs were counted, and genomic DNA was extracted using the QIAamp DNA Blood Mini kit. After blood collection by leukapheresis, PBMCs were isolated using Ficoll-Histopaque density gradient centrifugation and then cryopreserved in the vapor phase of liquid nitrogen.

The sequence joins TRBV4-1 to TRBJ1-2; 8 of the junction bases match TRBD1. The clonotype comes from a woman aged 40-49 years in good health. Some clones in this sample may be carry-over from other donors' samples. Sample: PBMCs. The nucleotide sequence is given as TGCGCCAGCAGCCAACGGACAGGGCCCGGGTATGGCTACACCTTC. This translates into CASSQRTGPGYGYTF.